The TCR beta chain described here comes from a study of blood T cell repertoires in COVID-19. Study-wide context: Both acute and convalescent COVID-19 samples were obtained from the United States, Italy and Spain. Sources were T cells, B-cell-depleted T cells, or PBMCs; the material itself was cDNA or gDNA.

Source study methods: Reference gene primer amplification in the assay estimated nucleated cell counts. Sequencing was performed with immunoSEQ multiplex PCR; in TCRdb, only in-frame clones are kept and a portion is missing. The V and J calls and the clone size are those of that table, but D and trimming were determined from the DNA. This sample has about 140,000 clones; approximately 87% occur once, and the top ten carry more than 6.5%. The sample was peripheral blood. The sequence was collected from a woman in her forties or fifties with active or convalescent COVID-19.

The CDR3 loop reads CASSLAGISYNEQFF. In DNA form, the CDR3 reads TGTGCCAGCAGCCTAGCGGGCATCTCCTACAATGAGCAGTTCTTC. This chain joins TRBV28 and TRBJ2-1; TRBD2 agrees at 8 bases. V dropped 6 bases and J dropped 0; count of bases not matched to a gene: 4. The CDR3 extends over 15 amino acids. Germline CDR1 and CDR2: MDHEN and SYDVKM.